This TCR beta chain was captured by sequencing in a study of neurological immune-mediated disorders. Trimming cost V 4 bases and J 10 bases, with 14 bases left between them. Germline CDR1 is ENHRY and CDR2 is SYGVKD. The CDR3 runs to 14 residues. Synthesis of cDNA was performed by 5'RACE using 10-nucleotide random UMIs. TCRdb re-called the 5' RACE reads through MiXCR, storing one row per CDR3 protein. This sample has roughly 65,000 distinct CDR3 sequences, with around 4% found just once. The study, taken as a whole, reports: Phylogenetic grouping put 18 of 34 multiple sclerosis patients' repertoires into one related-CDR3 cluster, a possible signature.

A word on this clonotype: Its specificity is unknown.

The sequencing input was PBMCs. The rearrangement joins TRBV10-3 to TRBJ1-6; perhaps TRBD1 as D (5 bases). The TCR sequence derives from a man aged 50 to 59 with multiple sclerosis. CDR3 in DNA: TGTGCCATCAGTGCCCTGGGGGACGAATCACCCCTCCACTTT. This sequence encodes CAISALGDESPLHF.